Listed here are 32 T cell receptor beta chains from one sample, sequenced in a study of patients and donors after allogeneic stem cell transplantation (dated by TCRdb to 2020 to 2021). Receptors were amplified or captured by RT-PCR. TCRdb records NextSeq 550 as the sequencer. Through fastp at Q25 and MiXCR, TCRdb rebuilt clones from the public reads, retaining in-frame beta chains. Duplicate CDR3 protein sequences are folded into a single record with the most common DNA and genes. This sample is represented by about a million distinct CDR3 sequences; under 20% of them were singletons. Of the sample, around 5.5% is held by the ten largest clones. Material: blood, either unsorted or a sorted T cell fraction (not recorded which). The source is a human donor who was either an allogeneic HSCT recipient or a stem cell or donor lymphocyte infusion donor (not recorded which). It is not recorded whose cells these are; they may come from a transplant donor.

In this sample, this clonotype turned up many times. The genes are TRBV12-3 or TRBV12-4 and TRBJ1-2, with D unclear. This CDR3 has 15 amino acids. The V end lost 6 bases, the J end lost 3 bases, and 17 bases lay between the germline ends. CDR3 in DNA: TGTGCCAGCAGAAAGGAGGGCGGCAGGTACTATGGCTACACCTTC. Amino acid sequence: CASRKEGGRYYGYTF.

This chain connects TRBV20-1 to TRBJ2-1; D ambiguous. The CDR3 runs 12 residues. In germline, CDR1 is DFQATT, CDR2 SNEGSKA (reference sequence). With 6 bases removed from V and 4 bases from J, the gap between germline ends came to 10 bases. The CDR3 bases are TGCAGTGCCCCACCCCGTTACAATGAGCAGTTCTTC. Encoded protein: CSAPPRYNEQFF.

This clonotype was picked up a small number of times. The chain carries TRBV11-2 and TRBJ1-6; D is ambiguous. Germline CDR1 reads SGHAT; CDR2 reads FQNNGV. V dropped 9 bases and J dropped 7 bases, with 10 bases sitting between them. The CDR3 runs to 12 residues. CDR3 loop: CASAGFNSPLHF. The CDR3 coding sequence is TGTGCCAGTGCCGGTTTCAATTCACCCCTCCACTTT.

The CDR3, as DNA: TGTGCCAGCAGTTACTCCTCGCAGAGGGGGACTGAAGCTTTCTTT. This translates into CASSYSSQRGTEAFF. The chain has TRBV6-5 and TRBJ1-1; weak D call: TRBD1 (6 bases). CDR1 is MNHEY and CDR2 is SVGAGI in the germline V gene. The CDR3 consists of 15 residues. V lost 0 bases and J lost 5, with 13 bases in between.

A few counts support this clonotype. The rearrangement uses TRBV6-2 or TRBV6-3 and TRBJ2-7; TRBD2 aligns across 9 bases. J gave up 0 bases and V 0 bases, and 15 bases lay outside the gene matches. Germline V gene sequence: CDR1 MNHEY, CDR2 SVGEGT. This CDR3 has 20 amino acids. CDR3: CASSYSIPSSGALFSYEQYF. CDR3 in DNA: TGTGCCAGCAGTTACTCGATTCCCTCTAGCGGGGCCCTCTTCTCCTACGAGCAGTACTTC.

The table lists this clonotype with a few counts. The V gene is TRBV19, the J gene TRBJ1-2; possible D gene TRBD1, 5 bases. V lost 2 bases to trimming and J lost 5 bases, with 12 bases between them. Germline V gene lookup returns CDR1 LNHDA and CDR2 SQIVND (reference sequence). The CDR3 is 14 amino acids. The CDR3 loop is CASSISGTTYGYTF. DNA for the CDR3: TGTGCCAGTAGTATATCCGGGACTACGTATGGCTACACCTTC.

This chain connects TRBV20-1 to TRBJ2-3, with a possible D match to TRBD2 (5 bases). Germline CDR1 DFQATT, CDR2 SNEGSKA (reference sequence). Trimming took 4 bases from V and 2 from J, leaving 16 bases between them. The CDR3 covers 15 residues. CDR3 nucleotide sequence: TGCAGTGCTACGCGCGGGCCGTCTAACACAGATACGCAGTATTTT. Residues: CSATRGPSNTDTQYF.

A few counts support this clonotype. The V gene is TRBV20-1, the J gene TRBJ1-5; no clear D. The length of the CDR3 is 14 residues. Germline CDR1 and CDR2: DFQATT and SNEGSKA (reference sequence). Trimming shortened V by 5 bases and J by 7 bases, and 18 bases separated the two germline ends. In DNA form, the CDR3 reads TGCAGTGCTGCTAAACGGAGCAGGACCCAGCCCCAGCATTTT. Translation gives CSAAKRSRTQPQHF.

This clonotype was observed a handful of times. The chain is built from TRBV27 and TRBJ2-5; 8 positions match TRBD1. Germline V lookup: CDR1 MNHEY, CDR2 SMNVEV (reference sequence). The CDR3 extends over 14 amino acids. Trimming cost V 5 bases and J 5 bases; bases outside gene matches: 7. The CDR3 nucleotides read TGTGCCAGCAGTCTTCGGACAGGGAAGGAGACCCAGTACTTC. Residues: CASSLRTGKETQYF.

This sequence joins TRBV24-1 and TRBJ2-1, with TRBD1 matching over 8 bases. With V trimmed by 9 bases and J by 3 bases, 9 bases remained unmatched. This CDR3 comprises 15 residues. Germline-derived CDR1 and CDR2 are KGHDR and SFDVKD. The chain's CDR3 is CATSTRTGNYNEQFF. The CDR3, as DNA: TGTGCCACCTCAACGAGGACAGGGAACTACAATGAGCAGTTCTTC.

J is TRBJ2-3 and V is TRBV5-1; D uncertain. This CDR3 is 15 amino acids long. Between the trimmed V and J ends, which lost 4 bases and 6 bases, there was a span of 18 bases. Germline V lookup: CDR1 SGHRS, CDR2 YFSETQ. The CDR3 spells CASSERPEITDTQYF. The CDR3 bases are TGCGCCAGCAGCGAAAGGCCAGAAATAACCGATACGCAGTATTTT.

This clonotype was counted many times. The chain carries TRBV5-1 and TRBJ2-7, with TRBD2 matching 8 bases. Germline lookup yields CDR1 SGHRS and CDR2 YFSETQ. With V trimmed by 1 base and J by 3 bases, 3 bases remained unmatched. CDR3 length: 14 amino acids. The CDR3 reads CASSLTAGVYEQYF. Written as DNA, the CDR3 is TGCGCCAGCAGCTTGACAGCGGGAGTCTACGAGCAGTACTTC.

This clonotype was counted only a few times. V and J are TRBV7-6 and TRBJ1-3; D is possibly TRBD1 (5 bases). The CDR3 contains 15 residues. Deletions cut 0 bases from V and 1 base from J, with 7 bases between. Germline lookup yields CDR1 SGHVS and CDR2 FNYEAQ. The CDR3 nucleotides read TGTGCCAGCAGCTTAGCGCCAGGGTCTGGAAACACCATATATTTT. This encodes CASSLAPGSGNTIYF.

The V gene is TRBV20-1, the J gene TRBJ2-5; no clear D. The CDR3 runs to 15 residues. CDR1 DFQATT and CDR2 SNEGSKA come from the germline V gene (reference sequence). V was trimmed by 3 bases and J by 3 bases, leaving 17 bases between them. The CDR3 reads CSARSNEPTKETQYF. As DNA, the CDR3 is TGCAGTGCTAGGTCCAACGAACCTACCAAAGAGACCCAGTACTTC.

V usage is TRBV12-3 or TRBV12-4 and J usage is TRBJ2-7; D is uncertain. The CDR3 loop spans 14 amino acids. Trimming shortened V by 1 base and J by 4 bases, and 11 bases separated the two germline ends. CDR3 coding DNA: TGTGCCAGCAGTTTAGATGGGCTAGAATACGAGCAGTACTTC. Residues: CASSLDGLEYEQYF.

V is TRBV2 and J is TRBJ2-1; the D gene is possibly TRBD2 (5 bases). The V gene's germline CDR1 is SNHLY and CDR2 FYNNEI. V was cut by 7 bases and J by 10 bases, with 14 bases left in between. The CDR3 consists of 12 residues. CDR3: CASTNGMPEQFF. For the CDR3, the DNA is TGTGCCAGCACTAACGGGATGCCGGAGCAGTTCTTC.

This clonotype has only a few counts. The chain joins TRBV5-1 to TRBJ2-5; 8 bases map to TRBD2. The CDR3 is 15 residues long. The germline gives CDR1 SGHRS, CDR2 YFSETQ. V shed 2 bases and J 3 bases; nucleotides not matched to a gene: 6. CDR3 bases: TGCGCCAGCAGCTTCCCAGCGGGAGTGGAAGAGACCCAGTACTTC. Encoded protein: CASSFPAGVEETQYF.

This clonotype was picked up many times. This rearrangement joins TRBV20-1 to TRBJ2-2; D uncertain. This CDR3 is 13 amino acids long. Germline-derived CDR1 and CDR2 are DFQATT and SNEGSKA (reference sequence). With 3 bases removed from V and 5 bases from J, the gap between germline ends came to 10 bases. The CDR3: CSASMGMTGELFF. DNA for the CDR3: TGCAGTGCTAGTATGGGGATGACCGGGGAGCTGTTTTTT.

The chain employs TRBV6-5 and TRBJ2-1; no reliable D call. Germline V gene data show CDR1 as MNHEY and CDR2 as SVGAGI. V shed 0 bases and J shed 0 bases, with 9 bases lying between them. The CDR3 is 16 amino acids. The CDR3 reads CASSYSPRVSYNEQFF. The CDR3 DNA follows: TGTGCCAGCAGTTACTCCCCTAGAGTCTCCTACAATGAGCAGTTCTTC.

The rearrangement joins TRBV11-2 to TRBJ2-1; D is possibly TRBD1 or TRBD2 (5 bases each). Deletions cut 0 bases from V and 0 bases from J, with 9 bases between. CDR1 SGHAT and CDR2 FQNNGV come from the germline V gene. This CDR3 is 16 amino acids long. CDR3 nucleotides: TGTGCCAGCAGCTTAGATGCAGGGAGCTCCTACAATGAGCAGTTCTTC. Its protein is CASSLDAGSSYNEQFF.

This clonotype was observed a handful of times. V gene TRBV21-1 combines with J gene TRBJ2-5; the table assigns TRBD1, which was not confirmed against the DNA. TRBV21-1 is tagged as a pseudogene. There are 16 residues in the CDR3. CDR3 amino acids: CASSPTSDRLRETQYF. The DNA for the CDR3 is TGTGCCAGCAGCCCCACTTCGGACAGACTTAGAGAGACCCAGTACTTC.

This clonotype has a count of ten or more. At one boundary the junction diverges from the germline segment, which might be a read error. The genes are TRBV5-1 and TRBJ1-1; 7 nucleotides line up with TRBD1. The CDR3 covers 14 residues. The germline V gene encodes CDR1 SGHRS and CDR2 YFSETQ. The CDR3 loop is CASSTRTGNTEAFF. Written as DNA, the CDR3 is TGTGCCAGCAGCACCAGGACAGGGAACACTGAAGCTTTCTTT.

This clonotype has just a few counts. V is TRBV14 and J is TRBJ2-3; tentative D call: TRBD1 (5 bases). With 0 bases removed from V and 5 bases from J, the gap between germline ends came to 12 bases. The CDR3 loop spans 15 amino acids. Looked up from germline, CDR1 is SGHDN and CDR2 is FVKESK. CDR3 bases: TGTGCCAGCAGCCAAGATTTAAGGGGCCGAGATACGCAGTATTTT. This translates into CASSQDLRGRDTQYF.

V usage is TRBV7-9 and J usage is TRBJ2-2; D is perhaps TRBD2 (5 bases). The CDR3 runs 16 residues. V was clipped by 6 bases and J by 1 base, with 15 bases between them. The germline CDR1 and CDR2 sequences are SEHNR and FQNEAQ (reference sequence). CDR3 sequence reads: CASSQNRDWNTGELFF. The DNA for the CDR3 is TGTGCCAGCAGTCAAAACCGGGATTGGAACACCGGGGAGCTGTTTTTT.

This sequence joins TRBV7-8 and TRBJ1-1, with a tentative D call TRBD1 (5 bases). Germline CDR1 SGHVS, CDR2 FQNEAQ. The CDR3 is 15 amino acids. V was trimmed by 2 bases and J by 9 bases, leaving 19 bases between them. The CDR3 is CASSLTGTEVSKAFF. The CDR3 DNA is TGTGCCAGCAGCTTAACCGGGACGGAAGTATCTAAAGCTTTCTTT.

This clonotype was counted a few times. The CDR3 here is CASSQDHREEKLFF. CDR3 bases: TGTGCCAGCAGCCAAGACCACAGAGAAGAAAAACTGTTTTTT. V gene TRBV3-1 combines with J gene TRBJ1-4; D gene uncertain. Trimming cost V 0 bases and J 8 bases, with 10 bases left between them. Looked up from germline, CDR1 is LGHDT and CDR2 is YNNKEL (reference sequence). The CDR3 length is 14 residues. Looking up the rest from reference TRBV3-1 and TRBJ1-4 gives the full variable domain: DTAVSQTPKYLVTQMGNDKSIKCEQNLGHDTMYWYKQDSKKFLKIMFSYNNKELIINETVPNRFSPKSPDKAHLNLHINSLELGDSAVYFCASSQDHREEKLFFGSGTQLSVL.

The chain employs TRBV5-1 and TRBJ1-1; perhaps TRBD1 as D (5 bases). V was cut by 4 bases and J by 1 base, with 14 bases left in between. In germline, CDR1 is SGHRS, CDR2 YFSETQ. The CDR3 is made up of 15 amino acids. CDR3 nucleotide sequence: TGCGCCAGCAGCACCCTCGGGGGGTCGAACACTGAAGCTTTCTTT. Translating it yields CASSTLGGSNTEAFF.

This clonotype has only a few counts. The gene calls are TRBV5-1 and TRBJ1-1, with D hard to call. This CDR3 comprises 13 residues. Trimming left V 0 bases short and J 4 bases short, with 7 bases between. Germline V gene data show CDR1 as SGHRS and CDR2 as YFSETQ. The CDR3 bases are TGCGCCAGCAGCTTGGAGTCGGCCACTGAAGCTTTCTTT. Its protein is CASSLESATEAFF.

This clonotype has a handful of counts. CDR3 residues: CASDRTGGTTDTQYF. The CDR3 DNA sequence: TGTGCCAGCGATCGGACAGGGGGCACCACAGATACGCAGTATTTT. The chain recombines TRBV13 with TRBJ2-3; 11 bases map to TRBD1. Trimming removed 8 bases from V and 2 bases from J; junction bases left unmatched: 6. In germline, CDR1 is PRHDT, CDR2 FYEKMQ (reference sequence). The CDR3 has 15 amino acids. The variable domain in full, completed from reference TRBV13 and TRBJ2-3, reads AAGVIQSPRHLIKEKRETATLKCYPIPRHDTVYWYQQGPGQDPQFLISFYEKMQSDKGSIPDRFSAQQFSDYHSELNMSSLELGDSALYFCASDRTGGTTDTQYFGPGTRLTVL.

In its sample, this clonotype was seen a few times. The chain recombines TRBV6-2 or TRBV6-3 with TRBJ2-1, with D tentatively TRBD1 or TRBD2 (5 bases each). Germline CDR1 and CDR2: MNHEY and SVGEGT. The length of the CDR3 is 14 residues. Trimming pared 3 bases from V and 3 bases from J, leaving 9 bases between. Here the CDR3 reads CASSYVRGYNEQFF. CDR3 coding DNA: TGTGCCAGCAGTTATGTGAGGGGCTACAATGAGCAGTTCTTC.

This clonotype was detected only a few times. V usage is TRBV12-3 or TRBV12-4 and J usage is TRBJ1-2, with D hard to call. V lost 1 base, J lost 6 bases, and 12 bases lay in between. CDR3 length: 14 residues. The DNA for the CDR3 is TGTGCCAGCAGTTTAGGACGACCTGGGAATGGCTACACCTTC. This encodes CASSLGRPGNGYTF.

This clonotype was seen only a few times. The chain recombines TRBV12-3 or TRBV12-4 with TRBJ2-7; weak D call: TRBD1 (6 bases). The V end was cut by 5 bases, the J end by 0 bases, with 11 bases between. The CDR3 is 14 amino acids. CDR3 in DNA: TGTGCCAGCAGTAGGGACATAAGCTCCTACGAGCAGTACTTC. It specifies CASSRDISSYEQYF.